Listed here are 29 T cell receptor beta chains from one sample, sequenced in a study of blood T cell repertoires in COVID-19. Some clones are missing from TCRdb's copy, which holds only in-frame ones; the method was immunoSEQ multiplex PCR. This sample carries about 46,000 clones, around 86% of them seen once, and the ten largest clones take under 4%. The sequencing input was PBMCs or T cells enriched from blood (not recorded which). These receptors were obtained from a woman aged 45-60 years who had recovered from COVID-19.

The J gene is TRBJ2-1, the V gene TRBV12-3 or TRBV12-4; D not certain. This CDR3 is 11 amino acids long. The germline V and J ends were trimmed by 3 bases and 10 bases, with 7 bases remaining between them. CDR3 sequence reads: CASSFIQEQFF. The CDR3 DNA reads TGTGCCAGCAGTTTCATTCAGGAGCAGTTCTTC.

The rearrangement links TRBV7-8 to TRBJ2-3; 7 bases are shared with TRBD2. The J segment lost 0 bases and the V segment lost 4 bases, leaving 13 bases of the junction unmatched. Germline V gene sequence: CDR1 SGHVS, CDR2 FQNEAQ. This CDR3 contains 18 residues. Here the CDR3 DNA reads TGTGCCAGCAGCTCTCGAGGGGAGGGAATACCTAGCACAGATACGCAGTATTTT. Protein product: CASSSRGEGIPSTDTQYF.

The CDR3 DNA is TGTGCCAGCAGTGGTACAGGGGAAGGAGAGACCCAGTACTTC. The encoded protein is CASSGTGEGETQYF. The chain employs TRBV27 and TRBJ2-5; 7 bases are shared with TRBD1. The length of the CDR3 is 14 residues. J lost 4 bases, V lost 5 bases, and 7 bases had no gene match. The germline gives CDR1 MNHEY, CDR2 SMNVEV (reference sequence).

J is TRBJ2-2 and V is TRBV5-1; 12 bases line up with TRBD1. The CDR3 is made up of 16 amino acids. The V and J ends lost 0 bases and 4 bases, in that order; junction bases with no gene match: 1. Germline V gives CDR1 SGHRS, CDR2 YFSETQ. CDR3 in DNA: TGCGCCAGCAGCTTGGAGGGACAGGGGGCCACCGGGGAGCTGTTTTTT. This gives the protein CASSLEGQGATGELFF.

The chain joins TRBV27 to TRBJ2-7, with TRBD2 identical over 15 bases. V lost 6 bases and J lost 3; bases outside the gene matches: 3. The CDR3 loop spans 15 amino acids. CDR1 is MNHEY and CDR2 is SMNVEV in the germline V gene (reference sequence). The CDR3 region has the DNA TGTGCCAGCAGGGGACTAGCGGGAGGAGGCTACGAGCAGTACTTC. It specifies CASRGLAGGGYEQYF.

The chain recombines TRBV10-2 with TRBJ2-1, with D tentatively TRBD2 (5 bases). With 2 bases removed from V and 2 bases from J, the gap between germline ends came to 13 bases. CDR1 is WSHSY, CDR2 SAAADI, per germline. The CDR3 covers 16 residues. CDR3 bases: TGCGCCAGCAGTGAGGGAGGTGGGAGCCCCTACAATGAGCAGTTCTTC. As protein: CASSEGGGSPYNEQFF.

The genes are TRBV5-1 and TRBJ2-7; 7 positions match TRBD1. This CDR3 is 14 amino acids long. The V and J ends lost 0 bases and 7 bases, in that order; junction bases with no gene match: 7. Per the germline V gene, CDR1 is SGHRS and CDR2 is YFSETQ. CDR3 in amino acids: CASSLGQGVGEQYF. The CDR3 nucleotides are TGCGCCAGCAGCTTGGGCCAGGGGGTTGGAGAGCAGTACTTC. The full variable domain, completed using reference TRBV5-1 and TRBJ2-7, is KAGVTQTPRYLIKTRGQQVTLSCSPISGHRSVSWYQQTPGQGLQFLFEYFSETQRNKGNFPGRFSGRQFSNSRSEMNVSTLELGDSALYLCASSLGQGVGEQYFGPGTRLTVT.

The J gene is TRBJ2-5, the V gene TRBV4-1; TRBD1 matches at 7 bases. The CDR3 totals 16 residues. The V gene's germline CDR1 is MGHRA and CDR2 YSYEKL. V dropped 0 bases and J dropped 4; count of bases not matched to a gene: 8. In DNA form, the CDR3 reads TGCGCCAGCAGCCAAGATTCAGGGGGTGTGAGAGAGACCCAGTACTTC. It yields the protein CASSQDSGGVRETQYF.

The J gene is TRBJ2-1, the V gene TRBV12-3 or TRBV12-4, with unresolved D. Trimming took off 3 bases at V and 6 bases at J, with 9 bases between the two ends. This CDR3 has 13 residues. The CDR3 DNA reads TGTGCCAGCAGTTTCGGCTGGAGCAATGAGCAGTTCTTC. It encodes CASSFGWSNEQFF.

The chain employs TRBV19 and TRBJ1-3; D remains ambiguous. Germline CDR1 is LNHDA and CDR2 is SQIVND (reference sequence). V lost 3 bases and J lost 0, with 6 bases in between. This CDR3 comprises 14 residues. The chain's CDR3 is CASSMGVSGNTIYF. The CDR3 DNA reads TGTGCCAGTAGTATGGGAGTCTCTGGAAACACCATATATTTT.

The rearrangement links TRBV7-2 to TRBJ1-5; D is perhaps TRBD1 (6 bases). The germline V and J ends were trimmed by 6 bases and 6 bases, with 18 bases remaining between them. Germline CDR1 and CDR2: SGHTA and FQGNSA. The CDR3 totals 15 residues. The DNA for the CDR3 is TGTGCCAGCAGTTGGTCGGGGCAGGGGCCTCAGCCCCAGCATTTT. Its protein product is CASSWSGQGPQPQHF.

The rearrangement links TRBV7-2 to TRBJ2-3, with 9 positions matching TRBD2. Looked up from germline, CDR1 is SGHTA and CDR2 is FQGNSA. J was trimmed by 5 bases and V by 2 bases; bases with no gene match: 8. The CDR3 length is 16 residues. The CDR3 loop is CASSLWGREGGDTQYF. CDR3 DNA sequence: TGTGCCAGCAGCTTATGGGGGCGGGAGGGAGGAGATACGCAGTATTTT.

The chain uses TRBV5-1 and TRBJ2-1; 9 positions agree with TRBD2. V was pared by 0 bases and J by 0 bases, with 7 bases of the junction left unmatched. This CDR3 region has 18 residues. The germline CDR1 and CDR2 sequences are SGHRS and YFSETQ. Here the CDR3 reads CASSLARTSDSSYNEQFF. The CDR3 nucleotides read TGCGCCAGCAGCTTGGCCCGGACTAGCGACAGCTCCTACAATGAGCAGTTCTTC.

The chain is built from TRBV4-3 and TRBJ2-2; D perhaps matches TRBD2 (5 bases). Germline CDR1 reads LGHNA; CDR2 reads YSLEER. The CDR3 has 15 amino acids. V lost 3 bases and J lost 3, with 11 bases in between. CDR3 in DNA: TGCGCCAGCAGCCACGTAGGGCGGGACACCGGGGAGCTGTTTTTT. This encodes CASSHVGRDTGELFF.

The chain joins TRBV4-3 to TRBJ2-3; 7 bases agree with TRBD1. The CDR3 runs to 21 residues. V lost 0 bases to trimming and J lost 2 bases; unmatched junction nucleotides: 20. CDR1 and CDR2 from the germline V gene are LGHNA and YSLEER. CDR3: CASSQESIRQGVFIHTDTQYF. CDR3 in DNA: TGCGCCAGCAGCCAAGAGTCCATCCGGCAGGGGGTATTCATACACACAGATACGCAGTATTTT.

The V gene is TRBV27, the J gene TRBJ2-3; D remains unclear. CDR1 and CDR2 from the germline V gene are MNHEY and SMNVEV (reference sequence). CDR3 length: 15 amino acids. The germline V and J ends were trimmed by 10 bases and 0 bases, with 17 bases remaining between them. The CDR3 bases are TGTGCCACCCGACTCGATCGTCCTAGCACAGATACGCAGTATTTT. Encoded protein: CATRLDRPSTDTQYF.

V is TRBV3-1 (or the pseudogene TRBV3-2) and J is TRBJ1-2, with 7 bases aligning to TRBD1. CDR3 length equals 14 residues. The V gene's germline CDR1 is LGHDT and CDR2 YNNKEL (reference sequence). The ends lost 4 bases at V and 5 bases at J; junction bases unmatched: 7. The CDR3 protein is CASSPSDRNYGYTF. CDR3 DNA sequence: TGTGCCAGCAGCCCCTCGGACAGGAATTATGGCTACACCTTC.

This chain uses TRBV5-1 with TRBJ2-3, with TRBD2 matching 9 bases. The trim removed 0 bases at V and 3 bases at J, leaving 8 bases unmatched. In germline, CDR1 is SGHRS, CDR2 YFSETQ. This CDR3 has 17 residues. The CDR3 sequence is CASSLDLRGGGTDTQYF. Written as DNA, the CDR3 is TGCGCCAGCAGCTTGGATCTGCGGGGGGGAGGGACAGATACGCAGTATTTT.

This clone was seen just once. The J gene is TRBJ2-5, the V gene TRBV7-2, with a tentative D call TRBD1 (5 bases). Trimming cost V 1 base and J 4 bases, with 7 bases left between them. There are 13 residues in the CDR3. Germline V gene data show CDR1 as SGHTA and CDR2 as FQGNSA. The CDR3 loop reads CASSLGQLETQYF. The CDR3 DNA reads TGTGCCAGCAGCTTAGGACAGCTAGAGACCCAGTACTTC.

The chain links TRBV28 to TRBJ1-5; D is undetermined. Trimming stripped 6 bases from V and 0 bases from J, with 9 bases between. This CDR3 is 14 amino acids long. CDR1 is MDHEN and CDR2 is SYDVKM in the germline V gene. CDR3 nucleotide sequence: TGTGCCAGCAGCACCCTCTATAGCAATCAGCCCCAGCATTTT. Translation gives CASSTLYSNQPQHF.

The CDR3 DNA follows: TGTGCCAGCAGTTCCGTTCGATTTTTCGGGGAAGCGGTGAATCAGCCCCAGCATTTT. This encodes CASSSVRFFGEAVNQPQHF. The chain couples TRBV27 to TRBJ1-5; D gene uncertain. V was clipped by 4 bases and J by 4 bases, with 26 bases between them. The CDR3 length is 19 residues. Germline CDR1 reads MNHEY; CDR2 reads SMNVEV (reference sequence).

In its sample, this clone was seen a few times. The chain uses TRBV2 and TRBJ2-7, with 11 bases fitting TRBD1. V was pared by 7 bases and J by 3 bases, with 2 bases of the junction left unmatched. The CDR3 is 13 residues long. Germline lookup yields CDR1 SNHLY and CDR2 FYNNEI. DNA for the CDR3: TGTGCCAGCACCGGGACAGGGGGCTACGAGCAGTACTTC. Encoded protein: CASTGTGGYEQYF. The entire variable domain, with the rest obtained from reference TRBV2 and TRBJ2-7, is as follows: EPEVTQTPSHQVTQMGQEVILRCVPISNHLYFYWYRQILGQKVEFLVSFYNNEISEKSEIFDDQFSVERPDGSNFTLKIRSTKLEDSAMYFCASTGTGGYEQYFGPGTRLTVT.

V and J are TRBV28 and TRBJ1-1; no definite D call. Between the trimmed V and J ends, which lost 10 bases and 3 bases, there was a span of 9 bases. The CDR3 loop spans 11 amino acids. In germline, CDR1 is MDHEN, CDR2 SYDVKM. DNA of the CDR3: TGTGCCACGCATAGTTACACTGAAGCTTTCTTT. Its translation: CATHSYTEAFF. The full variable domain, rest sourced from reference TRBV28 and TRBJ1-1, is DVKVTQSSRYLVKRTGEKVFLECVQDMDHENMFWYRQDPGLGLRLIYFSYDVKMKEKGDIPEGYSVSREKKERFSLILESASTNQTSMYLCATHSYTEAFFGQGTRLTVV.

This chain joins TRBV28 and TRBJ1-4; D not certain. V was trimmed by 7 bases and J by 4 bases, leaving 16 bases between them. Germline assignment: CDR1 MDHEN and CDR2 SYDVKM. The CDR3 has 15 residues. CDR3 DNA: TGTGCCAGCACCAATATCAGGCCGGTTAATGAAAAACTGTTTTTT. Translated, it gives CASTNIRPVNEKLFF.

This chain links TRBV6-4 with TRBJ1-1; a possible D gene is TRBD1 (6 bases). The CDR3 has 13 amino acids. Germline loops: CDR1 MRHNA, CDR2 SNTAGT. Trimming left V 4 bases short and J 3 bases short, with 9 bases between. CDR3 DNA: TGTGCCAGCAGTGGGAACAGGGACACTGAAGCTTTCTTT. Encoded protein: CASSGNRDTEAFF.

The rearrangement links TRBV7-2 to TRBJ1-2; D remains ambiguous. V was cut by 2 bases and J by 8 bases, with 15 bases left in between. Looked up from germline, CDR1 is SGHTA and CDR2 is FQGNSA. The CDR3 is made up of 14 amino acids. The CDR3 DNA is TGTGCCAGCAGCTTACCAGGAGGAGTGGGGGGCTACACCTTC. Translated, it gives CASSLPGGVGGYTF.

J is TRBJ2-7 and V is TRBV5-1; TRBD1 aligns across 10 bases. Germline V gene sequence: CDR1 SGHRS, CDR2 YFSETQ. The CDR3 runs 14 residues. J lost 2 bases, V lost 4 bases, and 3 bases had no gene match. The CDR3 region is CASSTGQGTYEQYF. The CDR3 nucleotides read TGCGCCAGCAGCACGGGACAGGGGACCTACGAGCAGTACTTC.

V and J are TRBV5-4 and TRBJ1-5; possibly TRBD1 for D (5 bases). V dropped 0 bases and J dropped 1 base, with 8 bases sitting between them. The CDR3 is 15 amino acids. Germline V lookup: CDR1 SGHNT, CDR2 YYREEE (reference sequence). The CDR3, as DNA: TGTGCCAGCAGCTTGGGCGGGACGAGCAATCAGCCCCAGCATTTT. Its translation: CASSLGGTSNQPQHF.

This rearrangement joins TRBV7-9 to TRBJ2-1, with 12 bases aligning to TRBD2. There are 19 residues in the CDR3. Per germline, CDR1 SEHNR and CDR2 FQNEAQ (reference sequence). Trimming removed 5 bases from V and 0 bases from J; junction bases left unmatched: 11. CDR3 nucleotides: TGTGCCAGCAGCCCCACCCCTTGGACTAGCGGGAACTCCTACAATGAGCAGTTCTTC. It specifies CASSPTPWTSGNSYNEQFF.